Sequencing of this T cell receptor (beta chain) was carried out in a study of blood T cell repertoires in COVID-19. Study overall: Samples representing acute and convalescent COVID-19 were sourced from the United States, Italy and Spain. T cells, B-cell-depleted T cells, or PBMCs supplied cDNA or gDNA.

Original data processing: Amplification with reference gene primers provided the estimates of nucleated cell counts. Some clones are missing from TCRdb's copy, which holds only in-frame ones; the method was immunoSEQ multiplex PCR. D and trimming come from the DNA, and the V and J calls and clone size come from that table. The table records approximately 170,000 clones, around 89% of them present only once. This clone was seen only once. Trimming cost V 5 bases and J 6 bases, with 14 bases left between them. CDR1 is SGHDN, CDR2 FVKESK, per germline. This CDR3 comprises 13 residues. The receptor was derived from a man between 18 and 29 years old who had recovered from COVID-19. The V call is TRBV14, the J call TRBJ2-7; D may be TRBD1 (6 bases). The source material was peripheral blood. CDR3 loop: CASSWTVQSEQYF. DNA for the CDR3: TGTGCCAGCAGCTGGACAGTACAAAGCGAGCAGTACTTC.